This TCR beta chain was identified in a study of cytomegalovirus exposure and HLA in healthy donors. The germline gives CDR1 SGHNT, CDR2 YYREEE (reference sequence). There are 15 residues in the CDR3. Trimming removed 5 bases from V and 1 base from J, with 14 bases in between. Researchers ran the PCR with 60 Vbeta and 13 Jbeta primers. The data were produced by immunoSEQ multiplex PCR, yet TCRdb's version contains in-frame clones alone and is incomplete. Here the sample spans 100,000 to 130,000 clones, about 85% being singletons. The sequencing input was PBMCs. The TCR was taken from a man aged 25 to 40 in good health and CMV-seronegative. J is TRBJ2-3 and V is TRBV5-4; weak D call: TRBD2 (6 bases). CDR3 nucleotides: TGTGCCAGCAGTGGACGGGGCGGGGGCACAGATACGCAGTATTTT. It translates to CASSGRGGGTDTQYF.